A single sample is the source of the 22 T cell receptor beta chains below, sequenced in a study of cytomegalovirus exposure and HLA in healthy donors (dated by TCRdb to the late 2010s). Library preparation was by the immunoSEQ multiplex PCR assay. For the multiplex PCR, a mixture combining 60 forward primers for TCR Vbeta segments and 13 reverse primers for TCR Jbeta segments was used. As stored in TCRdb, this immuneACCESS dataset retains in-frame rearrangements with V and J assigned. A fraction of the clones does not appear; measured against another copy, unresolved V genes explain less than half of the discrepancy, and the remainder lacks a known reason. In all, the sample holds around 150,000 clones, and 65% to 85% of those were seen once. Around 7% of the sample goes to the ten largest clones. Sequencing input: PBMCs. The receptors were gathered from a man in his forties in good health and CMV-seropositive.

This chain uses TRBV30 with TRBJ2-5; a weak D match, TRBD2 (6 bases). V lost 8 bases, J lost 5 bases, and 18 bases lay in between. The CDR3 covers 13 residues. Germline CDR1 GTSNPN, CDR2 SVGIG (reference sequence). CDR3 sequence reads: CAHGTLIGETQYF. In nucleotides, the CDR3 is TGTGCCCATGGGACTTTGATCGGGGAGACCCAGTACTTC. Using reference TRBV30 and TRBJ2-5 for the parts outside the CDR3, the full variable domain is SQTIHQWPATLVQPVGSPLSLECTVEGTSNPNLYWYRQAAGRGLQLLFYSVGIGQISSEVPQNLSASRPQDRQFILSSKKLLLSDSGFYLCAHGTLIGETQYFGPGTRLLVL.

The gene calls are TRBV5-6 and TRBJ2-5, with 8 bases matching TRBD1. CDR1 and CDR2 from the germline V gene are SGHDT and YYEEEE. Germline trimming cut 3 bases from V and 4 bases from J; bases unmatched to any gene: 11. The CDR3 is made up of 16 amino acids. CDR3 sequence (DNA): TGTGCCAGCAGCTGGAGTAATGGACAGGGTGGAGAGACCCAGTACTTC. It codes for CASSWSNGQGGETQYF.

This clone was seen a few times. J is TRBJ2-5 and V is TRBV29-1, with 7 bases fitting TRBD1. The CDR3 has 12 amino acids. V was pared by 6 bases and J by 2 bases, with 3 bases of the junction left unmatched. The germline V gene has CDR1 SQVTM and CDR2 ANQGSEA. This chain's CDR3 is CSVKQGQETQYF. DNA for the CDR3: TGCAGCGTGAAACAGGGGCAAGAGACCCAGTACTTC.

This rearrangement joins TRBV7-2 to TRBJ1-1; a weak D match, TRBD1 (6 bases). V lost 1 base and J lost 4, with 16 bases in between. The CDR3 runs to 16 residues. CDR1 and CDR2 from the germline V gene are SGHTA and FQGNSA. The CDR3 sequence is CASSLVSRGGGTEAFF. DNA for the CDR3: TGTGCCAGCAGCTTAGTTAGCAGGGGCGGAGGCACTGAAGCTTTCTTT.

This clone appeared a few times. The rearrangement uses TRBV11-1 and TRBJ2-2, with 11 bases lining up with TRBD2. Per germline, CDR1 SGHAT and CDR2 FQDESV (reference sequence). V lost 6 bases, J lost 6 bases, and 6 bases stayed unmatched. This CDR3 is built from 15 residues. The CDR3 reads CASRNLAGGPGELFF. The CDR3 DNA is TGTGCCAGCAGGAATTTAGCGGGGGGGCCCGGGGAGCTGTTTTTT.

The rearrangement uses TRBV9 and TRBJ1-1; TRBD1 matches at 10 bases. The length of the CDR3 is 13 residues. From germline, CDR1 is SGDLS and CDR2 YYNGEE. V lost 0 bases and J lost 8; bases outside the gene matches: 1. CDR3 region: CASSVGDRGEAFF. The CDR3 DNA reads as TGTGCCAGCAGCGTAGGGGACAGGGGAGAAGCTTTCTTT.

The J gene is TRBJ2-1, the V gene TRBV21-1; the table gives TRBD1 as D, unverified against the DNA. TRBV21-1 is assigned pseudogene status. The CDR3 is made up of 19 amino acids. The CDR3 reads CASSKLLQGKLDKNNEQFF. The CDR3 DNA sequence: TGTGCCAGCAGCAAGCTCCTACAGGGGAAATTGGACAAGAACAATGAGCAGTTCTTC.

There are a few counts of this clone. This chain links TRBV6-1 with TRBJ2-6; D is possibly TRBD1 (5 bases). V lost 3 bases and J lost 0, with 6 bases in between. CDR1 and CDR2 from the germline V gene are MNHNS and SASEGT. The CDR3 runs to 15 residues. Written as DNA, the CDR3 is TGTGCCAGCAGTGACGACAGCTCTGGGGCCAACGTCCTGACTTTC. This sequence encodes CASSDDSSGANVLTF.

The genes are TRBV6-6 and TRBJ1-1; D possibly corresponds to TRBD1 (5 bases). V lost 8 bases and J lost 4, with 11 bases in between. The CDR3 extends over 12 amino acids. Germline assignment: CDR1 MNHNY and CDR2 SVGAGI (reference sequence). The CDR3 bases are TGTGCCAGCCTAGGGGTTAGCACTGAAGCTTTCTTT. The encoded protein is CASLGVSTEAFF.

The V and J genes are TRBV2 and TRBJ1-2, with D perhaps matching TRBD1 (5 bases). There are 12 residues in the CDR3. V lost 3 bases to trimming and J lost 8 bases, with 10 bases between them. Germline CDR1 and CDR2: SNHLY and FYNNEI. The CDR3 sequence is CASSEEGQGYTF. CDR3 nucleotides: TGTGCCAGCAGTGAGGAGGGGCAAGGCTACACCTTC.

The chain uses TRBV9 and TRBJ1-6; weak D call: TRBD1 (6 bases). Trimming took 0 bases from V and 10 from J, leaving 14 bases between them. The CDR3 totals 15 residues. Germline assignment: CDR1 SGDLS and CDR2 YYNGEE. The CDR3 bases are TGTGCCAGCAGCGTAGACCCCCAGGGGATCTCACCCCTCCACTTT. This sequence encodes CASSVDPQGISPLHF. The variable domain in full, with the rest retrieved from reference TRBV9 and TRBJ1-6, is DSGVTQTPKHLITATGQRVTLRCSPRSGDLSVYWYQQSLDQGLQFLIQYYNGEERAKGNILERFSAQQFPDLHSELNLSSLELGDSALYFCASSVDPQGISPLHFGNGTRLTVT.

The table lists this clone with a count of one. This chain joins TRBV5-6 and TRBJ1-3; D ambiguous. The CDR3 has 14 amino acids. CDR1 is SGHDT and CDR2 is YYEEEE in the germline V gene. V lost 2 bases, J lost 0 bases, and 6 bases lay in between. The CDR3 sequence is CASSLQSSGNTIYF. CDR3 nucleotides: TGTGCCAGCAGCTTACAGAGCTCTGGAAACACCATATATTTT.

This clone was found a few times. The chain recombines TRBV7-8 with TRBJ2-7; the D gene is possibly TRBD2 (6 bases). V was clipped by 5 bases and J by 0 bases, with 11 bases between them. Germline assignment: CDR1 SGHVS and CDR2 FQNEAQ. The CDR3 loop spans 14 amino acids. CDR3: CASSLPTSSYEQYF. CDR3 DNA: TGTGCCAGCAGCCTGCCGACTAGCTCCTACGAGCAGTACTTC.

CDR3 region: CASSLAGTGVVETQYF. The CDR3 nucleotides are TGTGCCAGCAGTTTAGCCGGGACAGGGGTTGTAGAGACCCAGTACTTC. This chain connects TRBV6-5 to TRBJ2-5, with 10 bases that match TRBD1. The CDR3 length is 16 residues. CDR1 is MNHEY and CDR2 is SVGAGI in the germline V gene. V was clipped by 4 bases and J by 4 bases; unmatched bases: 9.

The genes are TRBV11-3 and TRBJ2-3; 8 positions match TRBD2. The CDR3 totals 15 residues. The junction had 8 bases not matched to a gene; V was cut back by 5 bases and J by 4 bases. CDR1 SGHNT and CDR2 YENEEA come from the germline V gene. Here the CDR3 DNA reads TGTGCCAGCAGCCTCGGGGGGGGCGCGGCAGATACGCAGTATTTT. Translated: CASSLGGGAADTQYF.

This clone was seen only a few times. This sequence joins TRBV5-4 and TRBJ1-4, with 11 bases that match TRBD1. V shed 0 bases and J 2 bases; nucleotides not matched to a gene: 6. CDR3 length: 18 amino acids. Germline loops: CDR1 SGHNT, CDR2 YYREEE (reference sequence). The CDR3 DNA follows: TGTGCCAGCAGCTTGGCGGGACAGGGGGTTGTGACTAATGAAAAACTGTTTTTT. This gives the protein CASSLAGQGVVTNEKLFF.

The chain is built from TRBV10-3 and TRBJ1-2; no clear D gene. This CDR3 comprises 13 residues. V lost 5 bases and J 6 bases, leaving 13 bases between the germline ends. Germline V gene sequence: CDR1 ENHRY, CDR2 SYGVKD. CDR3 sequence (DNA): TGTGCCATCAGTCCCGGGAAGGGCAATGGCTACACCTTC. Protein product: CAISPGKGNGYTF.

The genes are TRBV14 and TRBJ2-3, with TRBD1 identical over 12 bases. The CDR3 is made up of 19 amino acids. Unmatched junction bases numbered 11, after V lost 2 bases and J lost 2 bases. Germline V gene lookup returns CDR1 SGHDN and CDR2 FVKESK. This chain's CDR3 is CASSQKKGDRGPSTDTQYF. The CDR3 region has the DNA TGTGCCAGCAGCCAAAAAAAGGGGGACAGGGGGCCCTCCACAGATACGCAGTATTTT.

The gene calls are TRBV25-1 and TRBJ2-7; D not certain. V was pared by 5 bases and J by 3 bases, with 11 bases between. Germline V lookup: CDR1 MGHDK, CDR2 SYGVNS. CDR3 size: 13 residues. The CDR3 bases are TGTGCCAGCAGTCCAAGTCGGGTCTACGAGCAGTACTTC. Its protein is CASSPSRVYEQYF.

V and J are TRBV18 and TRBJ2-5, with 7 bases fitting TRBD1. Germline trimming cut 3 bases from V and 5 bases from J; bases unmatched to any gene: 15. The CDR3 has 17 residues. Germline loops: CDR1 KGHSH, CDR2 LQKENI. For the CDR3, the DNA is TGTGCCAGCTCACCTCCCACGGTGACAGGGCCGAGGGAGACCCAGTACTTC. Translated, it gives CASSPPTVTGPRETQYF.

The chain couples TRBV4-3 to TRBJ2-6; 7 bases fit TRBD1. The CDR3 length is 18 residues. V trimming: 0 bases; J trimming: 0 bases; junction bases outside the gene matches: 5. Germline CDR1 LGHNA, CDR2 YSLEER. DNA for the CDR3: TGCGCCAGCAGCCAAGATAGGGGGACAGTCTCTGGGGCCAACGTCCTGACTTTC. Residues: CASSQDRGTVSGANVLTF.

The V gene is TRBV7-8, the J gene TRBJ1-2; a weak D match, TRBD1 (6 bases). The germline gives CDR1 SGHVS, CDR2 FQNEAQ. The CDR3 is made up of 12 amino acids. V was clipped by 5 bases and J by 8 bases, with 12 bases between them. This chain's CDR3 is CASSLRDIGYTF. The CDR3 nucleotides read TGTGCCAGCAGCCTCCGGGACATAGGCTACACCTTC.